A selection of T cell receptor beta chains follows, all from one sample in a study of cytomegalovirus exposure and HLA in healthy donors. Sequenced by immunoSEQ multiplex PCR; TCRdb stores in-frame clones only, minus some. The table records tens of thousands of clones, roughly 76% of them present only once. Sequenced: PBMCs. The receptors shown here come from a male donor in good health and CMV-seronegative. CDR3s include the opening cysteine and the closing phenylalanine or tryptophan. A D gene is named only where the DNA matches it firmly. Expanded clones are given a class, and other clones once, few, many or no size at all.

j_call: TRBJ1-2
d_call: TRBD1
v_call: TRBV5-1
clone_size: NA
cdr3_nt: TGCGCCAGCAGCTTGGAGGGACAGAACTATGGCTACACCTTC
cdr3_aa: CASSLEGQNYGYTF

j_call: TRBJ1-5
d_call: NA
v_call: TRBV28
clone_size: NA
cdr3_nt: TGTGCCAGCAGTAGGGGGGGGAGCAATAGCAATCAGCCCCAGCATTTT
cdr3_aa: CASSRGGSNSNQPQHF

j_call: TRBJ1-3
d_call: TRBD1
v_call: TRBV28
clone_size: NA
cdr3_nt: TGTGCCAGCGGCCAGACAGGGCACTCTGGAAACACCATATATTTT
cdr3_aa: CASGQTGHSGNTIYF

j_call: TRBJ2-1
d_call: TRBD2
v_call: TRBV11-3
clone_size: NA
cdr3_nt: TGTGCCAGCAGCTTAGGGACTAGCGGGACAAAGGAGCAGTTCTTC
cdr3_aa: CASSLGTSGTKEQFF

j_call: TRBJ2-7
d_call: NA
v_call: TRBV5-5
clone_size: NA
cdr3_nt: TGTGCCAGCAGCTTGATCGTCCTAAGAAACTACGAGCAGTACTTC
cdr3_aa: CASSLIVLRNYEQYF

j_call: TRBJ2-7
d_call: TRBD1
v_call: TRBV18
clone_size: few
cdr3_nt: TGTGCCAGCTCACCACAGGGACAGGGGATCGACGAGCAGTACTTC
cdr3_aa: CASSPQGQGIDEQYF

j_call: TRBJ2-7
d_call: NA
v_call: TRBV6-4
clone_size: NA
cdr3_nt: TGTGCCAGCAGTGGTGGGGGACACCTTACCGAAACTTACGAGCAGTACTTC
cdr3_aa: CASSGGGHLTETYEQYF

j_call: TRBJ1-5
d_call: NA
v_call: TRBV27
clone_size: NA
cdr3_nt: TGTGCCAGCGGAGCATACAACAGGTTAGATCAGCCCCAGCATTTT
cdr3_aa: CASGAYNRLDQPQHF

j_call: TRBJ1-1
d_call: TRBD1
v_call: TRBV6-6
clone_size: NA
cdr3_nt: TGTGCCAGCAGTACGACAGGGGGCGTCACTGAAGCTTTCTTT
cdr3_aa: CASSTTGGVTEAFF

j_call: TRBJ2-7
d_call: TRBD1
v_call: TRBV5-1
clone_size: NA
cdr3_nt: TGCGCCAGCAGCTTAACCGGGACAGGTTACGAGCAGTACTTC
cdr3_aa: CASSLTGTGYEQYF

j_call: TRBJ1-2
d_call: NA
v_call: TRBV19
clone_size: NA
cdr3_nt: TGTGCCAGTAGCCAGGCTAACTATGGCTACACCTTC
cdr3_aa: CASSQANYGYTF

j_call: TRBJ1-5
d_call: NA
v_call: TRBV6-6
clone_size: NA
cdr3_nt: TGTGCCAGCAATTCCAGGGTGTTTCAGCCCCAGCATTTT
cdr3_aa: CASNSRVFQPQHF

j_call: TRBJ2-1
d_call: TRBD1
v_call: TRBV6-5
clone_size: NA
cdr3_nt: TGTGCCAGCAGTAGGGACAGGGTCTACAATGAGCAGTTCTTC
cdr3_aa: CASSRDRVYNEQFF

j_call: TRBJ1-4
d_call: TRBD1
v_call: TRBV7-9
clone_size: NA
cdr3_nt: TGTGCCAGCATAATGACAGGGAATGAAAAACTGTTTTTT
cdr3_aa: CASIMTGNEKLFF

j_call: TRBJ2-1
d_call: NA
v_call: TRBV23-1
clone_size: NA
cdr3_nt: TGCGCCAGCAGTCAGCGGGGTAGGGATGAGCAGTTCTTC
cdr3_aa: CASSQRGRDEQFF

j_call: TRBJ2-5
d_call: TRBD2
v_call: TRBV18
clone_size: few
cdr3_nt: TGTGCCAGCTCACCACCTCCCGGGACTAGCGGGAGTGGGGAGACCCAGTACTTC
cdr3_aa: CASSPPPGTSGSGETQYF

j_call: TRBJ2-1
d_call: NA
v_call: TRBV7-9
clone_size: NA
cdr3_nt: TGTGCCAGCAGCTTAGGGAGCCGTGGTCGGTACAATGAGCAGTTCTTC
cdr3_aa: CASSLGSRGRYNEQFF

j_call: TRBJ1-5
d_call: NA
v_call: TRBV7-2
clone_size: NA
cdr3_nt: TGTGCCAGCAGCTCTACAGGAATTCTCAATCAGCCCCAGCATTTT
cdr3_aa: CASSSTGILNQPQHF

j_call: TRBJ2-3
d_call: TRBD2
v_call: TRBV18
clone_size: NA
cdr3_nt: TGTGCCAGCTCACCACCCCGGACTAGCGGGAGTAGGACAGATACGCAGTATTTT
cdr3_aa: CASSPPRTSGSRTDTQYF